These 29 T cell receptor beta chains were all obtained from the same sample, sequenced in a study of response to subunit inactivated influenza vaccine. MiXCR, run by TCRdb on the RT-PCR reads, gives a single entry per CDR3 protein. The sample records over 450,000 distinct CDR3 sequences, 10% to 15% being singletons. This specimen was PBMCs from blood, taken 35 to 45 days after vaccination. The receptor set was obtained from a man in his fifties who received an inactivated influenza vaccine.

This clonotype was recorded many times. The chain links TRBV12-3 or TRBV12-4 to TRBJ2-7, with D possibly being TRBD1 (5 bases). V was cut by 6 bases and J by 0 bases, with 9 bases left in between. The CDR3 contains 13 residues. The CDR3 DNA sequence: TGTGCCAGCAGGCAGGGAAGCTCCTACGAGCAGTACTTC. This sequence encodes CASRQGSSYEQYF.

The chain recombines TRBV12-3 or TRBV12-4 with TRBJ2-7, with D possibly being TRBD1 or TRBD2 (5 bases each). This CDR3 has 13 amino acids. V lost 6 bases, J lost 0 bases, and 9 bases lay in between. The DNA for the CDR3 is TGTGCCAGCAGCCGAGGGGTCTCCTACGAGCAGTACTTC. It encodes CASSRGVSYEQYF.

This clonotype occurred a few times. This chain uses TRBV4-1 with TRBJ2-7; D uncertain. Trimming took 1 base from V and 0 from J, leaving 7 bases between them. CDR3 length: 14 residues. Germline assignment: CDR1 MGHRA and CDR2 YSYEKL. As DNA, the CDR3 is TGCGCCAGCAGCCAAGGGCCAGACTCCTACGAGCAGTACTTC. This codes for CASSQGPDSYEQYF.

In its sample, this clonotype was seen a few times. The rearrangement links TRBV4-1 to TRBJ2-1, with 9 bases lining up with TRBD1. This CDR3 is 17 amino acids long. Germline trimming cut 1 base from V and 2 bases from J; bases unmatched to any gene: 6. The germline V gene has CDR1 MGHRA and CDR2 YSYEKL. The CDR3 nucleotides read TGCGCCAGCAGCCAAGGATTCGGACAGGGGACCTACAATGAGCAGTTCTTC. This gives the protein CASSQGFGQGTYNEQFF.

Comments on this clonotype: Mismatch with germline at one junction end may stem from a read error. The chain is built from TRBV7-9 and TRBJ2-3; D is unresolved. Germline V lookup: CDR1 SEHNR, CDR2 FQNEAQ (reference sequence). This CDR3 is built from 11 residues. The CDR3 coding sequence is TGTGCCAGCAGATCCCAGGATACGCACTATTTT. Its protein is CASRSQDTHYF.

The V gene is TRBV29-1, the J gene TRBJ2-1; D may be TRBD1 (5 bases). V lost 4 bases to trimming and J lost 6 bases, with 10 bases between them. This CDR3 spans 12 amino acids. Germline V CDR1 and CDR2: SQVTM, ANQGSEA. This CDR3 reads CSVGEGVNEQFF. The CDR3 bases are TGCAGCGTTGGGGAAGGGGTCAATGAGCAGTTCTTC.

The chain joins TRBV5-1 to TRBJ2-2; no clear D gene. The CDR3 is made up of 14 amino acids. Between the trimmed V and J ends, which lost 6 bases and 0 bases, there was a span of 9 bases. Germline loops: CDR1 SGHRS, CDR2 YFSETQ. CDR3 amino acids: CASKASSNTGELFF. The CDR3 nucleotides are TGCGCCAGCAAGGCCAGTTCGAACACCGGGGAGCTGTTTTTT.

This clonotype was recorded a few times. J is TRBJ2-7 and V is TRBV5-1; the match to TRBD1 covers 8 bases. Trimming took 4 bases from V and 7 from J; bases not matched to a gene: 10. The CDR3 loop spans 14 amino acids. The germline V gene encodes CDR1 SGHRS and CDR2 YFSETQ. CDR3 sequence reads: CASSRQNRGEEQYF. CDR3 DNA sequence: TGCGCCAGCAGCCGACAAAACAGGGGGGAGGAGCAGTACTTC.

The chain uses TRBV6-2 or TRBV6-3 and TRBJ1-5, with unresolved D. CDR1 is MNHEY, CDR2 SVGEGT, per germline. The V and J ends lost 2 bases and 3 bases respectively, with 8 bases between them. This CDR3 is 14 amino acids long. Written as DNA, the CDR3 is TGTGCCAGCAGTTACCGGCAGAACAATCAGCCCCAGCATTTT. The encoded protein is CASSYRQNNQPQHF.

As to this clonotype: A much more abundant neighbour one base away suggests this may be a read error. The gene calls are TRBV7-9 and TRBJ1-2, with 11 bases fitting TRBD1. CDR1 SEHNR and CDR2 FQNEAQ come from the germline V gene (reference sequence). V shed 5 bases and J 2 bases; nucleotides not matched to a gene: 7. The CDR3 consists of 16 residues. CDR3 DNA: TGTGCCAGCAGCATGGACAGGGGGCCTAAAAACTATGGCTACACCTTC. Translated, it gives CASSMDRGPKNYGYTF.

This clonotype appeared a few times. This chain links TRBV6-1 with TRBJ1-2; 10 positions agree with TRBD1. The CDR3 spans 16 residues. The germline gives CDR1 MNHNS, CDR2 SASEGT. With V trimmed by 5 bases and J by 4 bases, 10 bases remained unmatched. This chain's CDR3 is CASSPKTGQGFYGYTF. The CDR3 bases are TGTGCCAGCAGTCCTAAAACGGGACAGGGGTTCTATGGCTACACCTTC.

A single count supports this clonotype. The V gene is TRBV28, the J gene TRBJ2-4; 9 bases are a match to TRBD1. CDR1 and CDR2 from the germline V gene are MDHEN and SYDVKM. CDR3 length equals 15 residues. V lost 6 bases, J lost 3 bases, and 6 bases stayed unmatched. CDR3 nucleotides: TGTGCCAGCAGCTGGACAGGGGCAGGCAAAAACATTCAGTACTTC. Translating it yields CASSWTGAGKNIQYF.

V gene TRBV29-1 combines with J gene TRBJ2-1; D is unresolved. The CDR3 is 11 residues long. Germline V CDR1 and CDR2: SQVTM, ANQGSEA. V was cut by 3 bases and J by 4 bases, with 4 bases left in between. The CDR3 reads CSVDLYNEQFF. The CDR3 DNA follows: TGCAGCGTTGATTTGTACAATGAGCAGTTCTTC.

This clonotype was seen repeatedly, ten times or more. CDR3 amino acids: CASSQDRDGPETQYF. DNA for the CDR3: TGTGCCAGCAGCCAAGATCGGGACGGGCCAGAGACCCAGTACTTC. The chain joins TRBV4-2 to TRBJ2-5; TRBD1 or TRBD2 may be the D gene (5 bases each). This CDR3 comprises 15 residues. V lost 0 bases and J lost 4, with 12 bases in between. CDR1 is LGHNA and CDR2 is YNFKEQ in the germline V gene.

The chain joins TRBV4-1 to TRBJ2-1, with TRBD1 matching over 9 bases. The J segment lost 7 bases and the V segment lost 1 base, leaving 5 bases of the junction unmatched. The germline CDR1 and CDR2 sequences are MGHRA and YSYEKL. The CDR3 is 15 residues long. CDR3 bases: TGCGCCAGCAGCCAAGTGGGGGACAGGGAAAATGAGCAGTTCTTC. It yields the protein CASSQVGDRENEQFF.

This clonotype was seen only a few times. This chain uses TRBV25-1 with TRBJ2-3; 8 bases agree with TRBD2. V lost 9 bases, J lost 6 bases, and 17 bases stayed unmatched. Germline V gene lookup returns CDR1 MGHDK and CDR2 SYGVNS. The CDR3 is 16 amino acids. The chain's CDR3 is CARSTSGALPSDTQYF. Written as DNA, the CDR3 is TGTGCCAGAAGTACTAGCGGAGCCCTTCCGTCGGATACGCAGTATTTT. The full variable domain, completed using reference TRBV25-1 and TRBJ2-3, is EADIYQTPRYLVIGTGKKITLECSQTMGHDKMYWYQQDPGMELHLIHYSYGVNSTEKGDLSSESTVSRIRTEHFPLTLESARPSHTSQYLCARSTSGALPSDTQYFGPGTRLTVL.

The sample holds many counts of this clonotype. The rearrangement uses TRBV29-1 and TRBJ1-6; D gene uncertain. The CDR3 consists of 14 residues. Trimming left V 6 bases short and J 0 bases short, with 9 bases between. The germline CDR1 and CDR2 sequences are SQVTM and ANQGSEA. The CDR3 region is CSVQFSSYNSPLHF. In DNA, the CDR3 is TGCAGCGTACAGTTCAGCTCCTATAATTCACCCCTCCACTTT.

J is TRBJ2-7 and V is TRBV11-2; D is undetermined. CDR1 SGHAT and CDR2 FQNNGV come from the germline V gene. The V end was cut by 2 bases, the J end by 5 bases, with 13 bases between. The CDR3 loop spans 14 amino acids. CDR3 loop: CASSLMQATHEQYF. The CDR3 nucleotides read TGTGCCAGCAGCTTAATGCAGGCCACCCACGAGCAGTACTTC.

This chain uses TRBV15 with TRBJ1-1, with D tentatively TRBD1 (6 bases). V was trimmed by 3 bases and J by 2 bases, leaving 10 bases between them. The length of the CDR3 is 14 residues. Germline CDR1 reads LNHNV; CDR2 reads YYDKDF (reference sequence). CDR3 amino acids: CATSRGDTNTEAFF. CDR3 nucleotides: TGTGCCACCAGCAGGGGGGACACAAACACTGAAGCTTTCTTT.

J is TRBJ2-5 and V is TRBV3-1; TRBD1 or TRBD2 may be the D gene (5 bases each). This CDR3 contains 19 residues. From germline, CDR1 is LGHDT and CDR2 YNNKEL (reference sequence). With 1 base removed from V and 4 bases from J, the gap between germline ends came to 25 bases. The CDR3 loop reads CASSQAAGSPGRILETQYF. The CDR3 nucleotides are TGTGCCAGCAGCCAAGCCGCAGGGAGTCCCGGCCGGATTTTAGAGACCCAGTACTTC.

This clonotype has a count of ten or more. The genes are TRBV7-9 and TRBJ2-7; 11 bases align to TRBD2. The CDR3 length is 15 residues. J lost 0 bases, V lost 5 bases, and 3 bases had no gene match. CDR1 is SEHNR, CDR2 FQNEAQ, per germline (reference sequence). The CDR3 DNA sequence: TGTGCCAGCAGCCCTAGCGGGGGGAGCTCCTACGAGCAGTACTTC. This translates into CASSPSGGSSYEQYF.

This clonotype was counted a few times. The V call is TRBV4-2, the J call TRBJ2-4; D call uncertain. The V gene lost 0 bases and the J gene lost 1 base, with 7 bases spanning the gap. Per germline, CDR1 LGHNA and CDR2 YNFKEQ. The CDR3 has 15 residues. CDR3 region: CASSQEGSAKNIQYF. The CDR3 nucleotides are TGTGCCAGCAGCCAAGAAGGTTCCGCCAAAAACATTCAGTACTTC.

This clonotype has just a few counts. This chain connects TRBV12-3 or TRBV12-4 to TRBJ2-6; no clear D. Trimming pared 7 bases from V and 3 bases from J, leaving 7 bases between. The length of the CDR3 is 13 residues. CDR3 loop: CASTTRGANVLTF. In nucleotides, the CDR3 is TGTGCCAGCACTACTCGTGGGGCCAACGTCCTGACTTTC.

This clonotype came up a few times. The rearrangement joins TRBV6-1 to TRBJ2-1, with 8 positions matching TRBD1. V shed 2 bases and J 9 bases; nucleotides not matched to a gene: 9. This CDR3 spans 15 amino acids. Per germline, CDR1 MNHNS and CDR2 SASEGT. The CDR3 DNA reads as TGTGCCAGCAGTGAACAGGGGGCCCTTTCAAGTGAGCAGTTCTTC. Translation gives CASSEQGALSSEQFF.

This clonotype was seen many times. V gene TRBV6-2 or TRBV6-3 combines with J gene TRBJ2-1; perhaps D is TRBD1 or TRBD2 (5 bases each). Germline V gene sequence: CDR1 MNHEY, CDR2 SVGEGT. The V end was cut by 2 bases, the J end by 4 bases, with 12 bases between. CDR3 length: 15 amino acids. The CDR3 DNA is TGTGCCAGCAGTTACCAGGGACCCACTTACAATGAGCAGTTCTTC. Protein sequence: CASSYQGPTYNEQFF.

This clonotype was observed many times. This chain connects TRBV4-2 to TRBJ2-4; the D gene is possibly TRBD1 (5 bases). CDR3 size: 16 residues. CDR1 and CDR2 (germline): LGHNA, YNFKEQ. V lost 0 bases, J lost 0 bases, and 9 bases lay in between. The CDR3 nucleotides read TGTGCCAGCAGCCAAGAGACAGCCCTAGCCAAAAACATTCAGTACTTC. This sequence encodes CASSQETALAKNIQYF.

This clonotype has more than one count but fewer than ten. V usage is TRBV29-1 and J usage is TRBJ2-1; D is perhaps TRBD1 (7 bases). Germline assignment: CDR1 SQVTM and CDR2 ANQGSEA. CDR3 length: 12 amino acids. Trimming removed 3 bases from V and 9 bases from J, with 12 bases in between. The CDR3 region has the DNA TGCAGCGTTGACAGGGGGGTCAGTGAGCAGTTCTTC. Translation gives CSVDRGVSEQFF.

This clonotype was counted a few times. The chain uses TRBV14 and TRBJ1-1, with D tentatively TRBD1 (5 bases). Trimming took 0 bases from V and 9 from J, leaving 8 bases between them. From germline, CDR1 is SGHDN and CDR2 FVKESK. The CDR3 runs 12 residues. CDR3 nucleotide sequence: TGTGCCAGCAGCCAAGAGGGGGGGAAAGCTTTCTTT. As protein: CASSQEGGKAFF.

The V call is TRBV29-1, the J call TRBJ2-5; D is undetermined. The CDR3 extends over 13 amino acids. With 5 bases removed from V and 5 bases from J, the gap between germline ends came to 15 bases. CDR1 and CDR2 from the germline V gene are SQVTM and ANQGSEA. CDR3 residues: CSVLGLRRETQYF. DNA of the CDR3: TGCAGCGTTCTCGGCCTGCGAAGGGAGACCCAGTACTTC.